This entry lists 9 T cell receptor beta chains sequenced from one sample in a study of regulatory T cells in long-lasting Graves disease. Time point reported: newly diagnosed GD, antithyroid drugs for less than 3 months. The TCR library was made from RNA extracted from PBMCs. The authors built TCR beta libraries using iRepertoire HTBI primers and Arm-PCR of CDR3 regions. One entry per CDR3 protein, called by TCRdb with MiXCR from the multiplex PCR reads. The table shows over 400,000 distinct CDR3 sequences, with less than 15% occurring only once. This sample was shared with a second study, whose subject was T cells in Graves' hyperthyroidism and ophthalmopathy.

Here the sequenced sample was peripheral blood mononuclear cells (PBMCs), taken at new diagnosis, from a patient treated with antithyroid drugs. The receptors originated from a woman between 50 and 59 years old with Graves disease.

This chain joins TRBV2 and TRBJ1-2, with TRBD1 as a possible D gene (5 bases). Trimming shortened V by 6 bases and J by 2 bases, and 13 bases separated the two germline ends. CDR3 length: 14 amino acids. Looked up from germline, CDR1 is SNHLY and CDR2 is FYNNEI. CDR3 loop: CASSVPWGNYGYTF. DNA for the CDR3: TGTGCCAGCAGCGTCCCTTGGGGCAACTATGGCTACACCTTC.

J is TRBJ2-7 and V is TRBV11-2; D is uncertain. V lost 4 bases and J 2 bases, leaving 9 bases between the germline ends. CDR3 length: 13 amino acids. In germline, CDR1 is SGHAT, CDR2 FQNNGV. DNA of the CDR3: TGTGCCAGCAGCTCGGCAGATACCTACGAGCAGTACTTC. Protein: CASSSADTYEQYF.

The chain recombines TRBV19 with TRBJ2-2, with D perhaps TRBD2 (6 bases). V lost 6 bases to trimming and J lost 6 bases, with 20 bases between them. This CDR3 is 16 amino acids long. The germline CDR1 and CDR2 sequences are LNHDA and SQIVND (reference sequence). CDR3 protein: CASREEGTVGPGELFF. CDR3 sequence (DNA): TGTGCCAGTAGGGAGGAGGGTACAGTCGGACCCGGGGAGCTGTTTTTT.

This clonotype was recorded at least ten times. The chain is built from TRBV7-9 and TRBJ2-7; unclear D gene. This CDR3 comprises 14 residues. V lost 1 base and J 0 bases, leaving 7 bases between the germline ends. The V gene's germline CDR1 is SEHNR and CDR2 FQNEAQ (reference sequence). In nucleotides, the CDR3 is TGTGCCAGCAGCTTAGTGGCTAGCTCCTACGAGCAGTACTTC. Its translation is CASSLVASSYEQYF. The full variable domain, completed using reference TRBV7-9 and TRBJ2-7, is DTGVSQNPRHKITKRGQNVTFRCDPISEHNRLYWYRQTLGQGPEFLTYFQNEAQLEKSRLLSDRFSAERPKGSFSTLEIQRTEQGDSAMYLCASSLVASSYEQYFGPGTRLTVT.

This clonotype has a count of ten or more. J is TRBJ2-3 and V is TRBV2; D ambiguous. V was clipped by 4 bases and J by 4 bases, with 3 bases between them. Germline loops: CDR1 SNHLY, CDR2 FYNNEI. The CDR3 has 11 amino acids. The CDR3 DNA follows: TGTGCCAGCAGTGCCTCAGATACGCAGTATTTT. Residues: CASSASDTQYF.

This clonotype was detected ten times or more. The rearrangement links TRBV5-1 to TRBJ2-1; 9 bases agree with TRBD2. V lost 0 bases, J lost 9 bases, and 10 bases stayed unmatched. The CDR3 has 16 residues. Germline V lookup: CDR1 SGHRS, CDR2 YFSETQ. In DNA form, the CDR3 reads TGCGCCAGCAGCTTGGTTGCGGGAGGGCCCCTCTCTGAGCAGTTCTTC. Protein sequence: CASSLVAGGPLSEQFF. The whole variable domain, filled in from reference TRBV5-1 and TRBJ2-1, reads KAGVTQTPRYLIKTRGQQVTLSCSPISGHRSVSWYQQTPGQGLQFLFEYFSETQRNKGNFPGRFSGRQFSNSRSEMNVSTLELGDSALYLCASSLVAGGPLSEQFFGPGTRLTVL.

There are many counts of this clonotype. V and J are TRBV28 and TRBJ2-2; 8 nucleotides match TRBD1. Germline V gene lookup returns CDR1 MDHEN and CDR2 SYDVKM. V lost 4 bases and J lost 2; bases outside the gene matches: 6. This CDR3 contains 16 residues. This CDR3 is CASSSPGQANTGELFF. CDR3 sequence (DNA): TGTGCCAGCAGTTCCCCGGGACAGGCAAACACCGGGGAGCTGTTTTTT.

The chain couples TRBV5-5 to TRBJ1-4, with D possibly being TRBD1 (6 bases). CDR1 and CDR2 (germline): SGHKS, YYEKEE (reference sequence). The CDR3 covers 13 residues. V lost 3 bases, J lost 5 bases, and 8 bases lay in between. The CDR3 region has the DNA TGTGCCAGCAGCTCCGGACAGAATGAAAAACTGTTTTTT. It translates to CASSSGQNEKLFF.

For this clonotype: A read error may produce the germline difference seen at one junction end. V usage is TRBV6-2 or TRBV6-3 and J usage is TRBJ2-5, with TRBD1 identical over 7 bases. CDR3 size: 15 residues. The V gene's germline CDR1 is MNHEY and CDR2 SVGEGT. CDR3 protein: CASRRTGQSQETKYF. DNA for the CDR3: TGTGCCAGCAGGAGGACAGGCCAATCCCAAGAGACCAAGTACTTC.